This record covers a single T cell receptor (beta chain). The V gene lost 7 bases and the J gene lost 1 base, with 19 bases spanning the gap. The germline V gene encodes CDR1 LNHDA and CDR2 SQIVND (reference sequence). The CDR3 is made up of 16 amino acids. The data were produced by immunoSEQ multiplex PCR, yet TCRdb's version contains in-frame clones alone and is incomplete. The sample yields roughly 40,000 clones, 74% seen once. The data were taken from a study of immune evolution from preneoplasia to lung adenocarcinoma. Patient tissue came from resections in Japan or China, 2014–2017. H&E slides confirmed each diagnosis, reviewed by two pathologists independently.

Sequences were obtained from FFPE invasive lung adenocarcinoma tissue. This clonotype was sampled from a person aged 60 to 70 with lung adenocarcinoma. The rearrangement links TRBV19 to TRBJ1-2, with D unresolved. The CDR3 reads CASTTEQARRNYGYTF. DNA of the CDR3: TGTGCCAGTACCACCGAGCAGGCCCGCCGTAACTATGGCTACACCTTC.